This TCR beta chain was sequenced during a study of T-cell reconstitution after alpha-beta-depleted transplantation in children (TCRdb year 2016). Regarding the study in general: Using TCR repertoire profiling, the study quantitatively followed how T-cell immune reconstitution unfolded in children after TCRalphabeta/CD19-depleted allogeneic hematopoietic cell transplantation.

Preparation of the library involved PCR. The instrument was an Illumina HiSeq 2500. To normalize quantification of the TCRbeta repertoire, the TCR libraries were built with molecular barcoding that relied on unique molecular identifiers. TCRdb trimmed public reads at Q25 via fastp, called clones via MiXCR and kept in-frame beta chains. Each CDR3 protein appears once, grouped with its most common genes and DNA. The sample table holds 380,000 or so distinct CDR3 sequences, of which more than 10% were seen once. 4% to 5.5% of the sample lies in the top ten. To note about this clonotype: This clone's antigen is unknown. The record has no base qualities; no much larger clone is one base away.

For this chain, trimming is 6 bases at the V end and 7 bases at the J end, and the number of junction bases without a gene match is 11. The germline V gene supplies CDR1 KGHSH and CDR2 LQKENI. From its cysteine to its phenylalanine, the CDR3 spans 14 amino acids. Only the CDR3 region is kept as DNA, spanning 42 bases read in frame from base 1. The clonotype comes from a human donor who donated a stem cell graft to a child with Fanconi anemia. The chain is assembled from TRBV18 and TRBJ1-1; a stretch of 7 junction bases matches TRBD1. The sequenced sample was PBMCs, obtained from the stem cell graft. Here the CDR3 is given as CASSPREGASEAFF. The DNA reads as follows: TGTGCCAGCTCCCCTCGAGAGGGGGCCAGTGAAGCTTTCTTT.